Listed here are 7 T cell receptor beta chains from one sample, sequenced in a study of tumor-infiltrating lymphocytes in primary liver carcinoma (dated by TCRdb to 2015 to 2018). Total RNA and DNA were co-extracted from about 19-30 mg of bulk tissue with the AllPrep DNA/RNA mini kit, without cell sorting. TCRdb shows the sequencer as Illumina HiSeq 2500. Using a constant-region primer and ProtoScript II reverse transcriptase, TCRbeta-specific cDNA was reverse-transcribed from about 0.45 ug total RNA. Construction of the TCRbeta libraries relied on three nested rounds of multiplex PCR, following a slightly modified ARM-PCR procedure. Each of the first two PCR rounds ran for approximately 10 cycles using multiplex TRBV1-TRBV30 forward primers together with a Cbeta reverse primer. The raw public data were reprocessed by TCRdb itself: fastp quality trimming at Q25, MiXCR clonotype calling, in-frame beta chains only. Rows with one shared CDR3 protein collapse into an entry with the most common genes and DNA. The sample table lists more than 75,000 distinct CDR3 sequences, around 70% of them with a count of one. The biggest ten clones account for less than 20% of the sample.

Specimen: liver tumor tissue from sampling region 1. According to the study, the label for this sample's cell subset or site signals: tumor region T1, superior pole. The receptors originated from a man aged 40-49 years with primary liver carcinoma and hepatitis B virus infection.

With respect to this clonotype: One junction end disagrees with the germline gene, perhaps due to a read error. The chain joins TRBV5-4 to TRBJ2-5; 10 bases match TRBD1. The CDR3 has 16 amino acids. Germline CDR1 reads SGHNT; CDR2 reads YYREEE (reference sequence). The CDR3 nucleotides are TGTGCAAGCAGAAACGACCGGGACAGGGGACAAGAGACTCAGTACTTC. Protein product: CASRNDRDRGQETQYF.

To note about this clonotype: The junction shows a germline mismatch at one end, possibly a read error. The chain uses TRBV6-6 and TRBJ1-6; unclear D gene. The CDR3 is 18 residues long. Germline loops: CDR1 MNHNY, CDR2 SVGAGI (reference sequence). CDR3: CASSYFLRAPRWNSLLQF. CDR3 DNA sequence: TGTGCCAGCAGTTACTTTCTTCGGGCCCCGAGGTGGAATTCACTCCTCCAATTT.

CDR3 nucleotides: TGTGCCAGTAGCGGCGGCCTGCTGGAGACCCAGTACTTC. It translates to CASSGGLLETQYF. The V and J genes are TRBV12-3 or TRBV12-4 and TRBJ2-5; possible D gene TRBD2, 6 bases. This CDR3 region has 13 residues. V lost 9 bases and J lost 5, with 16 bases in between.

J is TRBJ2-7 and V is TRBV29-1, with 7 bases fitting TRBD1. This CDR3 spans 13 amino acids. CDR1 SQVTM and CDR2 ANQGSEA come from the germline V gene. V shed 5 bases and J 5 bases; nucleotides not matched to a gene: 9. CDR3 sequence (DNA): TGCAGCGTTTCCGGACAGGCCGCCCACGAGCAGTACTTC. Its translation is CSVSGQAAHEQYF.

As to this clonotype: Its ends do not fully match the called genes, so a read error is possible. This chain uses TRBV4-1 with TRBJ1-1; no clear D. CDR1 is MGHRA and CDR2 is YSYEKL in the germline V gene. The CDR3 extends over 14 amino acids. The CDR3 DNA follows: TGCGCTAGCAGCAGTTGGTTATGGAACACTGAAGCTTTCTTT. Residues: CASSSWLWNTEAFF.

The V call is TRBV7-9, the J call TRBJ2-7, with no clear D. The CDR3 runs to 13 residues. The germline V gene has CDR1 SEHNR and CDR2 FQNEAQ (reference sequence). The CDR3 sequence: CAGTLGKQYEQYF. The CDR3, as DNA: TGTGCTGGAACTTTGGGGAAGCAGTACGAGCAGTACTTC. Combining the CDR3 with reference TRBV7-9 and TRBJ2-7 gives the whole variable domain DTGVSQNPRHKITKRGQNVTFRCDPISEHNRLYWYRQTLGQGPEFLTYFQNEAQLEKSRLLSDRFSAERPKGSFSTLEIQRTEQGDSAMYLCAGTLGKQYEQYFGPGTRLTVT.

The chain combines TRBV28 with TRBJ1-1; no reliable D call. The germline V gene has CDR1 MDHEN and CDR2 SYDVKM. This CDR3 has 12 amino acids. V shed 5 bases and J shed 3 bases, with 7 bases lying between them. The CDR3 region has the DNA TGTGCCAGCAGTCCCCCGTACACTGAAGCTTTCTTT. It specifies CASSPPYTEAFF. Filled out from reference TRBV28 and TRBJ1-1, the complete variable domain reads DVKVTQSSRYLVKRTGEKVFLECVQDMDHENMFWYRQDPGLGLRLIYFSYDVKMKEKGDIPEGYSVSREKKERFSLILESASTNQTSMYLCASSPPYTEAFFGQGTRLTVV.